This T cell receptor (beta chain) stems from a study of neurological immune-mediated disorders. Study-wide results and caveats: Falling below healthy controls, multiple sclerosis showed the least TCR clonal expansion, while HTLV-1-associated myelopathy showed the most. None of the CDR3 amino acid sequences found in expanded clones was shared across subjects. This suggests that the TCR-beta repertoires were private in all groups.

This clonotype has just a few counts. Its antigen is as yet unknown. Every sequencing run generated over 170 million TCR-beta sequences from 15-18 subjects. TCRdb ran MiXCR on the 5' RACE reads and lists one entry per CDR3 protein. This sample has some 78,000 distinct CDR3 sequences; approximately 5% occur once, and the top ten carry about 2.4%. The sequence came from a woman aged 25 to 39 with multiple sclerosis. Sequenced sample: PBMCs.

For the CDR3, the DNA is TGTGCCAGCAGCCACGTAAGCCTACAGGGCTACAATGAGCAGTTCTTC. Its translation is CASSHVSLQGYNEQFF. The chain has TRBV14 and TRBJ2-1, with TRBD1 as a possible D gene (6 bases). V shed 3 bases and J shed 3 bases, with 15 bases lying between them. Germline V CDR1 and CDR2: SGHDN, FVKESK. CDR3 length equals 16 residues.